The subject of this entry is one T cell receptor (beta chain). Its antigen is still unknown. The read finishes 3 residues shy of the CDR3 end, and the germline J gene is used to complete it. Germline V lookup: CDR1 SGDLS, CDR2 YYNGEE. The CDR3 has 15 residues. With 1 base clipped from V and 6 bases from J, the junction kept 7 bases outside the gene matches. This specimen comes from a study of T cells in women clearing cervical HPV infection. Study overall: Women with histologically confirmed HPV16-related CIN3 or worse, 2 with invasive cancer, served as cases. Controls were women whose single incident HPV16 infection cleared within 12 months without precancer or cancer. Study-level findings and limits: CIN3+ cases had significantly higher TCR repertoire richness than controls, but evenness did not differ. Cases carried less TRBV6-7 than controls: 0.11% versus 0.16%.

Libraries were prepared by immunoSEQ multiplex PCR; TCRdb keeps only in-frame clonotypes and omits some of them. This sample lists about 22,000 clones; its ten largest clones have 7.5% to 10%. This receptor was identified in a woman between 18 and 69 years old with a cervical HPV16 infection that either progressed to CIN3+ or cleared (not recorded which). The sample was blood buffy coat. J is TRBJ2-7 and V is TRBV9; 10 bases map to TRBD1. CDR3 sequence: CASSVSGTGVGEQYF. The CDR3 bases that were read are TGTGCCAGCAGCGTATCCGGGACAGGGGTCGGCGAG.